This T cell receptor beta chain was captured in a study of PD-L1 blockade in urothelial cancer. Across the study: About 85% of the 29 patients were men with bladder-origin urothelial cancer. Previous chemotherapy exposure amounted to 0 to 3 regimens for patients. Overall study findings and caveats: Tumor-associated clones in the blood of durable-benefit patients grew more at 3 weeks.

This clone was found once. Its specificity is not known. Noted time point: peripheral blood 6 weeks after treatment start. Trimming removed 0 bases at V and 1 base at J, with 18 bases between. CDR3 size: 18 residues. The germline V gene encodes CDR1 SGHVS and CDR2 FNYEAQ. Sequencing was performed with immunoSEQ multiplex PCR; in TCRdb, only in-frame clones are kept and a portion is missing. The profile shows fewer than 50,000 clones, approximately 86% of them singletons. Material: PBMCs, obtained around atezolizumab (anti-PD-L1) treatment. The gene calls are TRBV7-6 and TRBJ1-1; D is uncertain. This sequence was found in a man aged 60 to 69 with urothelial cancer. The CDR3 is CASSLAPGSGWKNTEAFF. CDR3 DNA: TGTGCCAGCAGCTTAGCCCCTGGCAGCGGGTGGAAGAACACTGAAGCTTTCTTT.